This TCR beta chain was sequenced during a study of control samples from healthy donors and cancer patients. The method was immunoSEQ multiplex PCR; TCRdb's version includes in-frame clones alone and lacks a portion of them. The sample shows more than 100,000 clones, less than 95% of them seen only once. The CDR3 contains 14 residues. Between the trimmed V and J ends, which lost 1 base and 2 bases, there was a span of 9 bases. CDR1 and CDR2 from the germline V gene are SGHRS and YFSETQ. This rearrangement joins TRBV5-1 to TRBJ1-2, with TRBD1 as a possible D gene (6 bases). Sequencing was carried out using blood. The clonotype comes from a young man in good health. Here the CDR3 DNA reads TGCGCCAGCAGCTTGCGAGGGGGAAACTATGGCTACACCTTC. Translation gives CASSLRGGNYGYTF.